This is a list of T cell receptor beta chains from one sample in a study of blood T cells in healthy people across ages. TCRdb called the 5' RACE reads again in MiXCR, with one record for every CDR3 protein. The sample contains about 1 million distinct CDR3 sequences, under 30% of which appear only once. This same sample was also part of a study on T cells of mothers and their children.

Sequencing input: blood. The source of these receptors is a girl aged 2 to 9 in good health. Both conserved end residues are part of each CDR3. A D gene is named only where the DNA matches it firmly. The size field is filled for only some rows; it gives once, few, many or a size class.

D: TRBD2; size: few; V: TRBV20-1; J: TRBJ2-1; CDR3: CSARSTSGGVYNEQFF; DNA: TGCAGTGCTAGGTCGACTAGCGGGGGGGTCTACAATGAGCAGTTCTTC
D: TRBD2; size: few; V: TRBV12-3/TRBV12-4; J: TRBJ2-1; CDR3: CASRNLAGGSYNEQFF; DNA: TGTGCCAGCAGGAACCTAGCGGGAGGCTCCTACAATGAGCAGTTCTTC
D: NA; size: NA; V: TRBV12-3/TRBV12-4; J: TRBJ1-1; CDR3: CASSDSSLGIAFF; DNA: TGTGCCAGCAGTGACTCCTCGCTGGGGATAGCTTTCTTT
D: NA; size: few; V: TRBV7-2; J: TRBJ2-7; CDR3: CASSLVRTYEQYF; DNA: TGTGCCAGCAGCCTCGTTAGGACCTACGAGCAGTACTTC
D: NA; size: few; V: TRBV15; J: TRBJ1-2; CDR3: CATSREKAGGYTF; DNA: TGTGCCACCAGCAGAGAAAAGGCAGGCGGCTACACCTTC
D: TRBD1; size: NA; V: TRBV5-1; J: TRBJ1-1; CDR3: CASSLSSGGAGTEAFF; DNA: TGCGCCAGCAGCTTGAGTTCAGGGGGCGCGGGGACTGAAGCTTTCTTT
D: TRBD2; size: NA; V: TRBV28; J: TRBJ2-7; CDR3: CASVQSGSGSYEQYF; DNA: TGTGCCAGCGTCCAAAGCGGGAGTGGGTCCTACGAGCAGTACTTC
D: NA; size: NA; V: TRBV24-1; J: TRBJ2-3; CDR3: CATSWGGAQYF; DNA: TGTGCCACCAGTTGGGGTGGAGCGCAGTATTTT
D: NA; size: many; V: TRBV4-1; J: TRBJ2-7; CDR3: CASSQDDEQYF; DNA: TGCGCCAGCAGCCAAGATGACGAGCAGTACTTC
D: TRBD1; size: NA; V: TRBV12-3/TRBV12-4; J: TRBJ2-5; CDR3: CASSPSWGTGTETQYF; DNA: TGTGCCAGCAGCCCCAGCTGGGGGACAGGGACAGAGACCCAGTACTTC
D: NA; size: once; V: TRBV10-1; J: TRBJ1-1; CDR3: CAISEGGLNTEAFF; DNA: TGCGCCATCAGTGAGGGAGGATTGAACACTGAAGCTTTCTTT
D: NA; size: few; V: TRBV29-1; J: TRBJ2-2; CDR3: CRSREGNTGELFF; DNA: TGCCGCTCCCGTGAGGGAAACACCGGGGAGCTGTTTTTT
D: NA; size: NA; V: TRBV6-6; J: TRBJ2-5; CDR3: CASSPTSFQYF; DNA: TGTGCCAGCAGTCCGACTAGTTTCCAGTACTTC
D: NA; size: NA; V: TRBV20-1; J: TRBJ1-2; CDR3: CSATGPNYGYTF; DNA: TGCAGTGCTACTGGACCGAACTATGGCTACACCTTC
D: NA; size: few; V: TRBV5-1; J: TRBJ2-1; CDR3: CASSAPGQDEQFF; DNA: TGCGCCAGCAGTGCACCGGGCCAAGATGAGCAGTTCTTC
D: TRBD2; size: NA; V: TRBV5-4; J: TRBJ2-1; CDR3: CASSLGSASGIGEQFF; DNA: TGTGCCAGCAGCTTAGGCTCGGCTAGCGGGATCGGTGAGCAGTTCTTC
D: NA; size: NA; V: TRBV7-2; J: TRBJ2-6; CDR3: CASSSARGRANVLTF; DNA: TGTGCCAGCAGCTCAGCGAGGGGTCGTGCCAACGTCCTGACTTTC
D: NA; size: NA; V: TRBV5-1; J: TRBJ2-5; CDR3: CASRLSPTRPQETQYF; DNA: TGCGCCAGCAGATTGAGTCCGACCCGGCCCCAAGAGACCCAGTACTTC
D: NA; size: NA; V: TRBV12-3/TRBV12-4; J: TRBJ1-2; CDR3: CASTGGANYGYTF; DNA: TGTGCCAGCACGGGGGGAGCTAACTATGGCTACACCTTC
D: NA; size: NA; V: TRBV4-2; J: TRBJ2-7; CDR3: CASSQVSPRDRQYF; DNA: TGTGCCAGCAGCCAAGTAAGTCCTAGAGACAGGCAGTACTTC
D: NA; size: NA; V: TRBV5-1; J: TRBJ1-5; CDR3: CASSLSGGKDQPQHF; DNA: TGCGCCAGCAGCTTGTCCGGGGGCAAGGATCAGCCCCAGCATTTT
D: NA; size: NA; V: TRBV6-6; J: TRBJ2-5; CDR3: CASSQGGDQYF; DNA: TGTGCCAGCAGTCAGGGGGGGGACCAGTACTTC
D: NA; size: few; V: TRBV7-7; J: TRBJ2-2; CDR3: CASSFGALTGELFF; DNA: TGTGCTAGCAGCTTTGGGGCTCTCACCGGGGAGCTGTTTTTT
D: NA; size: NA; V: TRBV4-1; J: TRBJ1-3; CDR3: CASSQGPGSSGNTIYF; DNA: TGCGCCAGCAGCCAAGGCCCAGGATCCTCTGGAAACACCATATATTTT
D: NA; size: NA; V: TRBV29-1; J: TRBJ2-5; CDR3: CSVALRMVAEETQYF; DNA: TGCAGCGTTGCCCTTCGGATGGTAGCGGAAGAGACCCAGTACTTC
D: TRBD1; size: NA; V: TRBV7-9; J: TRBJ2-1; CDR3: CASSSYRTGDNEQFF; DNA: TGTGCCAGCAGCTCCTACCGGACAGGGGACAATGAGCAGTTCTTC
D: TRBD2; size: few; V: TRBV7-6; J: TRBJ2-5; CDR3: CASSYPGLGPQETQYF; DNA: TGTGCCAGCAGCTATCCGGGACTAGGCCCCCAAGAGACCCAGTACTTC
D: TRBD1; size: NA; V: TRBV20-1; J: TRBJ2-7; CDR3: CSARERGQGYEQYF; DNA: TGCAGTGCCCGTGAGAGGGGACAGGGTTACGAGCAGTACTTC
D: NA; size: NA; V: TRBV20-1; J: TRBJ2-1; CDR3: CSAREGSESREQFF; DNA: TGCAGTGCTAGAGAAGGATCCGAGAGTAGAGAGCAGTTCTTC
D: NA; size: few; V: TRBV5-1; J: TRBJ2-1; CDR3: CASTLGYNEQFF; DNA: TGCGCCAGCACCCTAGGCTACAATGAGCAGTTCTTC
D: TRBD2; size: few; V: TRBV7-2; J: TRBJ2-1; CDR3: CASSPDGTSGRSEQFF; DNA: TGTGCCAGCAGCCCCGATGGGACTAGCGGGAGAAGTGAGCAGTTCTTC
D: NA; size: few; V: TRBV29-1; J: TRBJ2-1; CDR3: CSVGENEQFF; DNA: TGCAGCGTTGGGGAGAATGAGCAGTTCTTC
D: TRBD2; size: once; V: TRBV7-2; J: TRBJ2-3; CDR3: CASSLKAAGGTDTQYF; DNA: TGTGCCAGCAGCCTAAAGGCGGCGGGGGGCACAGATACGCAGTATTTT
D: NA; size: few; V: TRBV29-1; J: TRBJ2-1; CDR3: CSVEVTYNEQFF; DNA: TGCAGCGTTGAAGTGACCTACAATGAGCAGTTCTTC
D: TRBD1; size: NA; V: TRBV7-8; J: TRBJ2-3; CDR3: CASSSPQGAGDTQYF; DNA: TGTGCCAGCAGCTCCCCACAGGGGGCCGGAGATACGCAGTATTTT
D: NA; size: few; V: TRBV7-3; J: TRBJ2-5; CDR3: CASSLTYGGETQYF; DNA: TGTGCCAGCAGCTTAACGTATGGCGGGGAGACCCAGTACTTC
D: NA; size: NA; V: TRBV7-2; J: TRBJ2-5; CDR3: CASSPLRVGEETRYF; DNA: TGTGCCAGCAGCCCTTTGAGGGTTGGGGAGGAGACCCGGTACTTC
D: NA; size: few; V: TRBV4-2; J: TRBJ2-7; CDR3: CASSQPRVEGLVYEQYF; DNA: TGTGCCAGCAGCCAACCCCGGGTGGAGGGGCTAGTCTACGAGCAGTACTTC
D: NA; size: few; V: TRBV4-1; J: TRBJ1-1; CDR3: CASSQDPGTPNKAFF; DNA: TGCGCCAGCAGCCAAGACCCCGGGACCCCCAACAAAGCTTTCTTT
D: NA; size: few; V: TRBV6-2/TRBV6-3; J: TRBJ2-7; CDR3: CASSYFSVRTYEQYF; DNA: TGTGCCAGCAGTTATTTTTCGGTCCGGACCTACGAGCAGTACTTC
D: NA; size: few; V: TRBV12-3/TRBV12-4; J: TRBJ2-6; CDR3: CASSYPSPGGANVLTF; DNA: TGTGCCAGCAGTTATCCCTCCCCGGGCGGGGCCAACGTCCTGACTTTC
D: NA; size: few; V: TRBV7-2; J: TRBJ1-4; CDR3: CASAPTGDYNEKLFF; DNA: TGTGCCAGCGCTCCCACGGGGGACTATAATGAAAAACTGTTTTTT
D: NA; size: NA; V: TRBV7-9; J: TRBJ1-2; CDR3: CASSLGALGGGYTF; DNA: TGTGCCAGCAGCTTAGGAGCCCTTGGCGGTGGCTACACCTTC
D: TRBD1; size: NA; V: TRBV20-1; J: TRBJ1-1; CDR3: CSARKAGTGMNEAFF; DNA: TGCAGTGCTAGAAAGGCGGGGACAGGGATGAATGAAGCTTTCTTT
D: TRBD1; size: few; V: TRBV29-1; J: TRBJ2-7; CDR3: CSVVDRAISSSYEQYF; DNA: TGCAGCGTTGTTGACAGGGCGATTTCGAGCTCCTACGAGCAGTACTTC
D: TRBD2; size: NA; V: TRBV9; J: TRBJ2-5; CDR3: CASSWDYETQYF; DNA: TGTGCCAGCAGCTGGGACTATGAGACCCAGTACTTC
D: TRBD2; size: few; V: TRBV5-1; J: TRBJ2-3; CDR3: CASAPGLAGNTQYF; DNA: TGCGCCAGCGCCCCGGGACTAGCGGGCAACACGCAGTATTTT
D: NA; size: few; V: TRBV11-2; J: TRBJ1-1; CDR3: CASSLAGGQMNTEAFF; DNA: TGTGCCAGCAGCTTAGCAGGCGGTCAGATGAACACTGAAGCTTTCTTT
D: TRBD2; size: NA; V: TRBV7-2; J: TRBJ2-5; CDR3: CASSRFDAGGLGETQYF; DNA: TGTGCCAGCAGCCGATTTGACGCGGGAGGGCTGGGAGAGACCCAGTACTTC
D: NA; size: many; V: TRBV7-9; J: TRBJ2-7; CDR3: CASSPAGSYEQYF; DNA: TGTGCCAGCAGCCCGGCGGGCTCCTACGAGCAGTACTTC
D: NA; size: few; V: TRBV3-1; J: TRBJ1-1; CDR3: CASSQKRAGGTEAFF; DNA: TGTGCCAGCAGCCAAAAGCGAGCTGGTGGCACTGAAGCTTTCTTT
D: NA; size: NA; V: TRBV5-5; J: TRBJ1-2; CDR3: CASSLGRLNYGYTF; DNA: TGTGCCAGCAGCTTGGGCCGGCTGAACTATGGCTACACCTTC
D: NA; size: NA; V: TRBV12-3/TRBV12-4; J: TRBJ2-6; CDR3: CASTLSSANVLTF; DNA: TGTGCCAGCACCCTGTCTTCGGCCAACGTCCTGACTTTC
D: NA; size: NA; V: TRBV25-1; J: TRBJ2-5; CDR3: CASTIDSQETQYF; DNA: TGTGCCAGCACCATAGACAGCCAAGAGACCCAGTACTTC
D: NA; size: NA; V: TRBV11-2; J: TRBJ1-1; CDR3: CASSLWVQGEGTEAFF; DNA: TGTGCCAGCAGCTTATGGGTACAGGGCGAGGGAACTGAAGCTTTCTTT
D: NA; size: NA; V: TRBV7-9; J: TRBJ1-1; CDR3: CASSKQGGNTEAFF; DNA: TGTGCCAGCAGCAAACAGGGTGGTAACACTGAAGCTTTCTTT
D: TRBD2; size: NA; V: TRBV29-1; J: TRBJ2-3; CDR3: CSEPGTRGDTQYF; DNA: TGCAGCGAGCCCGGGACTAGGGGAGATACGCAGTATTTT
D: NA; size: NA; V: TRBV7-2; J: TRBJ1-1; CDR3: CASSLDVAGAFF; DNA: TGTGCCAGCAGCTTAGATGTCGCGGGGGCTTTCTTT